This entry lists 12 T cell receptor beta chains sequenced from one sample in a study of cytomegalovirus exposure and HLA in healthy donors. 60 Vbeta and 13 Jbeta primers were used in PCR. Libraries were prepared by immunoSEQ multiplex PCR; TCRdb keeps only in-frame clonotypes and omits some of them. The sample holds 150,000 to 200,000 clones, roughly 80% seen once. Sequencing input: PBMCs. All receptors come from a man younger than 35 in good health and CMV-seropositive.

The V and J genes are TRBV7-5 and TRBJ1-4. TRBV7-5 is deemed a pseudogene. The CDR3 length is 16 residues. Here the CDR3 DNA reads TGTGTCAGAAGCTTAGGGATTGGAGGGATTAATGAAAAACTGTTTTTT. This gives the protein CVRSLGIGGINEKLFF.

This clone was counted a few times. The V gene is TRBV5-6, the J gene TRBJ2-1; TRBD2 matches at 7 bases. Trimming cost V 3 bases and J 6 bases; bases outside gene matches: 12. The CDR3 runs to 16 residues. Germline CDR1 SGHDT, CDR2 YYEEEE. The CDR3 DNA follows: TGTGCCAGCAGCTCCGTACCAGGACTAGGCGCCAATGAGCAGTTCTTC. It encodes CASSSVPGLGANEQFF.

This sequence joins TRBV28 and TRBJ2-6, with 7 bases fitting TRBD1. Unmatched junction bases numbered 8, after V lost 6 bases and J lost 3 bases. The CDR3 contains 16 residues. Germline loops: CDR1 MDHEN, CDR2 SYDVKM. CDR3 coding DNA: TGTGCCAGCAGACCAAACAGGGGTAGTGGGGCCAACGTCCTGACTTTC. This encodes CASRPNRGSGANVLTF.

The chain uses TRBV19 and TRBJ2-5, with 7 bases identical to TRBD1. CDR1 and CDR2 (germline): LNHDA, SQIVND (reference sequence). CDR3 size: 13 residues. V shed 7 bases, J shed 3 bases, and the junction held 5 bases outside the gene matches. The CDR3 DNA reads as TGTGCCAGTAATTCCGGGACAGAAGAGACCCAGTACTTC. This gives the protein CASNSGTEETQYF.

J is TRBJ2-1 and V is TRBV5-1; D perhaps matches TRBD2 (7 bases). CDR1 is SGHRS, CDR2 YFSETQ, per germline. The germline V and J ends were trimmed by 5 bases and 1 base, with 16 bases remaining between them. This CDR3 has 16 residues. CDR3 amino acids: CASRMSGGASYNEQFF. CDR3 nucleotides: TGCGCCAGCAGGATGAGTGGGGGGGCGTCCTACAATGAGCAGTTCTTC.

This sequence joins TRBV29-1 and TRBJ1-1; tentatively, D is TRBD1 (5 bases). V was shortened by 6 bases and J by 10 bases, with 18 bases between the two germline ends. Germline V gene lookup returns CDR1 SQVTM and CDR2 ANQGSEA. The CDR3 extends over 12 amino acids. CDR3 coding DNA: TGCAGCGTCGGTGGACATTCCTCAGCAGCTTTCTTT. Protein: CSVGGHSSAAFF. Full variable domain (missing parts from reference TRBV29-1 and TRBJ1-1): SAVISQKPSRDICQRGTSLTIQCQVDSQVTMMFWYRQQPGQSLTLIATANQGSEATYESGFVIDKFPISRPNLTFSTLTVSNMSPEDSSIYLCSVGGHSSAAFFGQGTRLTVV.

The V gene is TRBV5-8, the J gene TRBJ1-3, with 9 bases aligning to TRBD1. This CDR3 comprises 15 residues. Looked up from germline, CDR1 is SGHTS and CDR2 is YDEGEE. After removal of 2 bases from V and 4 bases from J, the junction contained 4 bases not matched to a gene. The CDR3 is CASSLNRGPGNTIYF. Written as DNA, the CDR3 is TGTGCCAGCAGCTTAAACAGGGGGCCCGGAAACACCATATATTTT.

The chain joins TRBV7-9 to TRBJ2-6; D is undetermined. The CDR3 is made up of 13 amino acids. Germline assignment: CDR1 SEHNR and CDR2 FQNEAQ (reference sequence). Trimming took off 7 bases at V and 2 bases at J, with 6 bases between the two ends. CDR3 nucleotides: TGTGCCAGCACCACGGCTGGGGCCAACGTCCTGACTTTC. Protein product: CASTTAGANVLTF.

This chain uses TRBV7-9 with TRBJ1-1; tentative D call: TRBD1 (5 bases). Germline-derived CDR1 and CDR2 are SEHNR and FQNEAQ (reference sequence). The CDR3 consists of 13 residues. Trimming left V 1 base short and J 8 bases short, with 11 bases between. CDR3 residues: CASSLGGVREAFF. In DNA, the CDR3 is TGTGCCAGCAGCTTAGGGGGGGTTCGGGAAGCTTTCTTT. Variable domain in full (rest from reference TRBV7-9 and TRBJ1-1): DTGVSQNPRHKITKRGQNVTFRCDPISEHNRLYWYRQTLGQGPEFLTYFQNEAQLEKSRLLSDRFSAERPKGSFSTLEIQRTEQGDSAMYLCASSLGGVREAFFGQGTRLTVV.

V and J are TRBV19 and TRBJ1-1; no clear D. Trimming stripped 7 bases from V and 8 bases from J, with 17 bases between. Germline-derived CDR1 and CDR2 are LNHDA and SQIVND (reference sequence). CDR3 length: 13 residues. The CDR3 sequence is CASIGVRGGEAFF. The CDR3 bases are TGTGCCAGTATTGGAGTAAGAGGAGGGGAAGCTTTCTTT.

Of note for this clone: The same CDR3 also results from other DNA sequences found in this sample. V gene TRBV5-6 combines with J gene TRBJ1-2; maybe TRBD1 (6 bases). CDR3 length: 11 amino acids. V was clipped by 4 bases and J by 8 bases, with 9 bases between them. The V gene's germline CDR1 is SGHDT and CDR2 YYEEEE. The CDR3 spells CASSLGQGYTF. In DNA, the CDR3 is TGTGCCAGCAGCCTCGGACAGGGCTACACCTTC.

The chain uses TRBV7-9 and TRBJ2-7; TRBD1 agrees at 7 bases. The germline CDR1 and CDR2 sequences are SEHNR and FQNEAQ (reference sequence). V dropped 3 bases and J dropped 5; count of bases not matched to a gene: 7. The CDR3 is made up of 14 amino acids. The CDR3 DNA follows: TGTGCCAGCAGCTTTAGAGACAGGGACCACGAGCAGTACTTC. Its protein product is CASSFRDRDHEQYF.